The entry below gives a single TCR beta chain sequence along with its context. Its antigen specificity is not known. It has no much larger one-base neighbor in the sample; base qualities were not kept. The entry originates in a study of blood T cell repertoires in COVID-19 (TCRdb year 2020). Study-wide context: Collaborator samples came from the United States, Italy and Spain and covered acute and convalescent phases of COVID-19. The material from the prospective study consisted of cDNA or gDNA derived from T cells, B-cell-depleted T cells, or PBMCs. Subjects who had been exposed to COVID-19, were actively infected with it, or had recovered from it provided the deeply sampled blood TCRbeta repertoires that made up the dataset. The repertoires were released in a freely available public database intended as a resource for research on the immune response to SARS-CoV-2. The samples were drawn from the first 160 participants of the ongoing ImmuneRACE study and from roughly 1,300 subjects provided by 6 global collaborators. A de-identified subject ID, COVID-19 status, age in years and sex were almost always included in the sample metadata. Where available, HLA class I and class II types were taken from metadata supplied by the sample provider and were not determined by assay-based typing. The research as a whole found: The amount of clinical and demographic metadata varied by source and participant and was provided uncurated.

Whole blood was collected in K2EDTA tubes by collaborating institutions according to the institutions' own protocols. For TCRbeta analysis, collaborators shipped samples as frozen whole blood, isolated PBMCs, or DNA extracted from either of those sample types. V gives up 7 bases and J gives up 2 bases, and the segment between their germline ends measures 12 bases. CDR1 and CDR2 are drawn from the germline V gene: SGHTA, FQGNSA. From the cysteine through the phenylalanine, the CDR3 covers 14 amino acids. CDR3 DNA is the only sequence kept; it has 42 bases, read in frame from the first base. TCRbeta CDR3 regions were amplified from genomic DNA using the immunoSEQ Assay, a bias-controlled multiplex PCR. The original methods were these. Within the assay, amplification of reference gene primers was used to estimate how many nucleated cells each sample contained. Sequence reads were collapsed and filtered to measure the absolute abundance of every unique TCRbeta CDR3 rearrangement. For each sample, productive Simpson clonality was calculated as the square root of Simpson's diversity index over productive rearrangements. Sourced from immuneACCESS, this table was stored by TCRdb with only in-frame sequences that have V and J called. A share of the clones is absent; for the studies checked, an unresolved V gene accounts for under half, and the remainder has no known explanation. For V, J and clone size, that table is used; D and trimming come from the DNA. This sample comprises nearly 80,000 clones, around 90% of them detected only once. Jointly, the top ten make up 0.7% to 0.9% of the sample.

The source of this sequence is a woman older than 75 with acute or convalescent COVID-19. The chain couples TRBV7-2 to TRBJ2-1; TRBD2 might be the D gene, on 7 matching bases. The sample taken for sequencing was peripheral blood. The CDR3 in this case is CASKGRGPYNEQFF. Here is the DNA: TGTGCCAGCAAGGGGCGGGGGCCCTACAATGAGCAGTTCTTC.